Below, 10 T cell receptor beta chains from the same sample are listed, as sequenced in a study of shared clonotypes between healthy human individuals (dated by TCRdb to the early 2020s). Library creation used the immunoSEQ multiplex PCR assay. TCRdb retrieved this table from immuneACCESS and kept in-frame rearrangements only. Not all clones are present; in checked studies, unresolved V genes account for under half, and no reason is known for the remainder. Present in this sample are roughly 2,500,000 clones, roughly 93% of which were seen just once. About 0.34% of the sample is held by the ten biggest clonotypes. Sequenced: naive CD4+ T cells from PBMCs. The cell subset or site label for this specimen denotes: CD45RA+ positively selected. The receptors shown here come from a man aged 18 to 30 in good health. Some clones in this sample may be carry-over from other donors' samples.

The chain employs TRBV6-6 and TRBJ2-7, with 9 positions matching TRBD1. V was pared by 2 bases and J by 4 bases, with 3 bases of the junction left unmatched. Germline CDR1 MNHNY, CDR2 SVGAGI (reference sequence). This CDR3 contains 14 residues. The CDR3 DNA sequence: TGTGCCAGCAGTTACGGGGACAGGGCTTACGAGCAGTACTTC. It encodes CASSYGDRAYEQYF.

The V and J genes are TRBV28 and TRBJ2-1, with D unclear. Germline CDR1 is MDHEN and CDR2 is SYDVKM. V lost 7 bases, J lost 0 bases, and 16 bases lay in between. CDR3 size: 16 residues. The CDR3 is CASTSLEKTSYNEQFF. In DNA form, the CDR3 reads TGTGCCAGCACCTCCCTTGAGAAGACCTCCTACAATGAGCAGTTCTTC.

In its sample, this clone was seen once. The J gene is TRBJ1-5, the V gene TRBV5-1; possible D gene TRBD1, 5 bases. The CDR3 covers 16 residues. With 4 bases removed from V and 0 bases from J, the gap between germline ends came to 14 bases. Germline CDR1 is SGHRS and CDR2 is YFSETQ. CDR3 in DNA: TGCGCCAGCAGCCTATGGCCGGGGGATAGCAATCAGCCCCAGCATTTT. It yields the protein CASSLWPGDSNQPQHF.

This clone was seen only once. Other DNA sequences in this specimen translate into the identical CDR3. The CDR3: CASSLADRGRDQPQHF. In DNA, the CDR3 is TGTGCCAGCAGTTTAGCCGACAGGGGGCGAGATCAGCCCCAGCATTTT. The chain uses TRBV28 and TRBJ1-5; TRBD1 agrees at 10 bases. The CDR3 totals 16 residues. V was clipped by 2 bases and J by 5 bases; unmatched bases: 6. The V gene's germline CDR1 is MDHEN and CDR2 SYDVKM.

This rearrangement joins TRBV18 to TRBJ2-3, with TRBD1 identical over 9 bases. This CDR3 contains 15 residues. Looked up from germline, CDR1 is KGHSH and CDR2 is LQKENI. V lost 5 bases to trimming and J lost 4 bases; unmatched junction nucleotides: 7. CDR3 sequence reads: CASSEGQGWPDTQYF. The CDR3 DNA sequence: TGTGCCAGCTCAGAAGGACAGGGGTGGCCAGATACGCAGTATTTT.

The gene calls are TRBV7-2 and TRBJ1-1; 12 bases map to TRBD1. The CDR3 is 17 residues long. The V gene end was trimmed by 0 bases and the J gene end by 1 base; junction bases not matched to a gene: 3. Germline V gene lookup returns CDR1 SGHTA and CDR2 FQGNSA. This chain's CDR3 is CASSLAPGQGANTEAFF. The CDR3, as DNA: TGTGCCAGCAGCTTAGCCCCGGGACAGGGGGCGAACACTGAAGCTTTCTTT.

Only a few counts were recorded for this clone. Additional DNA sequences in this sample encode the identical CDR3. The rearrangement uses TRBV6-1 and TRBJ1-1; D is possibly TRBD1 (5 bases). This CDR3 spans 13 amino acids. V lost 1 base and J 4 bases, leaving 7 bases between the germline ends. The germline CDR1 and CDR2 sequences are MNHNS and SASEGT. The CDR3 sequence: CASSEVGGTEAFF. In DNA form, the CDR3 reads TGTGCCAGCAGTGAAGTGGGGGGCACTGAAGCTTTCTTT.

The rearrangement links TRBV28 to TRBJ1-1; D uncertain. CDR3 length: 14 amino acids. Germline V CDR1 and CDR2: MDHEN, SYDVKM. V lost 10 bases to trimming and J lost 3 bases, with 18 bases between them. The CDR3 loop is CAITPFRLDTEAFF. The CDR3 coding sequence is TGTGCCATCACACCTTTTCGGCTGGACACTGAAGCTTTCTTT.

This clone was detected once. The sample carries other DNA sequences with the same CDR3. The chain carries TRBV28 and TRBJ2-7; 9 nucleotides agree with TRBD1. The V segment lost 5 bases and the J segment 2 bases; nucleotides outside the gene matches: 4. Germline V gene sequence: CDR1 MDHEN, CDR2 SYDVKM. The CDR3 loop spans 14 amino acids. The CDR3, as DNA: TGTGCCAGCAGTGGGGGGACAGGGCCCTACGAGCAGTACTTC. This sequence encodes CASSGGTGPYEQYF.

The chain has TRBV14 and TRBJ2-6; 14 bases are shared with TRBD2. V gave up 0 bases and J gave up 2 bases; unmatched junction bases: 6. The CDR3 contains 20 residues. Germline V gives CDR1 SGHDN, CDR2 FVKESK. The CDR3 reads CASSQEVTSGRVPGANVLTF. The CDR3 DNA is TGTGCCAGCAGCCAAGAAGTGACTAGCGGGAGGGTCCCTGGGGCCAACGTCCTGACTTTC.